Each of the 20 T cell receptor beta chains below was sequenced from the same sample in a study of early T cells in non-severe SARS-CoV-2 infection. TCRdb passed the 5' RACE reads through MiXCR, listing each CDR3 protein once. The sample includes about 55,000 distinct CDR3 sequences, under 8% of them seen just once. The source material was whole blood, sampled at baseline. The source is an adult who was a healthcare worker with PCR-confirmed SARS-CoV-2 infection or an uninfected control (not recorded which).

V gene TRBV4-2 combines with J gene TRBJ2-3, with 9 bases lining up with TRBD1. This CDR3 comprises 16 residues. Germline V gene data show CDR1 as LGHNA and CDR2 as YNFKEQ. V was pared by 0 bases and J by 3 bases, with 4 bases of the junction left unmatched. CDR3 bases: TGTGCCAGCAGCCAAGAGAGACAGGGGGAAACAGATACGCAGTATTTT. It specifies CASSQERQGETDTQYF.

The rearrangement joins TRBV5-6 to TRBJ1-1; no definite D call. V shed 2 bases and J shed 6 bases, with 11 bases lying between them. The CDR3 totals 13 residues. Looked up from germline, CDR1 is SGHDT and CDR2 is YYEEEE. CDR3 sequence: CASSFPGVAEAFF. The CDR3 nucleotides read TGTGCCAGCAGCTTTCCCGGGGTAGCTGAAGCTTTCTTT.

This clonotype was counted many times. This chain uses TRBV20-1 with TRBJ2-1, with 9 bases fitting TRBD2. Germline values: CDR1 DFQATT, CDR2 SNEGSKA (reference sequence). V gave up 0 bases and J gave up 10 bases; unmatched junction bases: 31. This CDR3 is built from 22 residues. CDR3 sequence: CSARDRALLLGRAGGIHDEQFF. CDR3 sequence (DNA): TGCAGTGCTAGAGATCGGGCCCTACTCCTTGGAAGAGCGGGGGGTATACATGACGAGCAGTTCTTC.

This clonotype was detected ten times or more. The V and J genes are TRBV7-9 and TRBJ1-1, with D uncertain. The CDR3 is made up of 15 amino acids. V was shortened by 5 bases and J by 4 bases, with 17 bases between the two germline ends. CDR1 SEHNR and CDR2 FQNEAQ come from the germline V gene (reference sequence). CDR3 in amino acids: CASSPYIGVSTEAFF. The CDR3 coding sequence is TGTGCCAGCAGCCCCTATATTGGGGTAAGCACTGAAGCTTTCTTT.

This clonotype showed up many times. The V call is TRBV5-1, the J call TRBJ2-4; the D gene is possibly TRBD2 (5 bases). CDR3 length: 15 amino acids. V was pared by 0 bases and J by 0 bases, with 7 bases between. From germline, CDR1 is SGHRS and CDR2 YFSETQ. CDR3 nucleotide sequence: TGCGCCAGCAGCTTGGACGGACTAGCCAAAAACATTCAGTACTTC. Protein: CASSLDGLAKNIQYF.

This clonotype showed up many times. CDR3 sequence (DNA): TGTGCCAGCAGCTTTTTGGTAGCGGGGATGTATGAGCAGTTCTTC. Its translation: CASSFLVAGMYEQFF. This sequence joins TRBV7-9 and TRBJ2-1; the match to TRBD2 covers 8 bases. Germline CDR1 is SEHNR and CDR2 is FQNEAQ (reference sequence). CDR3 length equals 15 residues. V dropped 3 bases and J dropped 8; count of bases not matched to a gene: 9. Complete variable domain (other parts from reference TRBV7-9 and TRBJ2-1): DTGVSQNPRHKITKRGQNVTFRCDPISEHNRLYWYRQTLGQGPEFLTYFQNEAQLEKSRLLSDRFSAERPKGSFSTLEIQRTEQGDSAMYLCASSFLVAGMYEQFFGPGTRLTVL.

This clonotype appeared a few times. The chain joins TRBV30 to TRBJ2-5, with D perhaps matching TRBD2 (5 bases). V dropped 4 bases and J dropped 1 base, with 10 bases sitting between them. The CDR3 spans 13 residues. Germline loops: CDR1 GTSNPN, CDR2 SVGIG (reference sequence). The CDR3 loop reads CAWNRDFQETQYF. The CDR3 DNA reads as TGTGCCTGGAACCGGGATTTCCAAGAGACCCAGTACTTC.

This clonotype was counted a few times. This chain connects TRBV6-5 to TRBJ2-6; D is uncertain. Deletions cut 1 base from V and 0 bases from J, with 7 bases between. CDR1 and CDR2 (germline): MNHEY, SVGAGI. CDR3 length equals 16 residues. The CDR3 DNA follows: TGTGCCAGCAGTTACTTTTCGCCCTCTGGGGCCAACGTCCTGACTTTC. Protein: CASSYFSPSGANVLTF.

This clonotype was picked up many times. This rearrangement joins TRBV7-3 to TRBJ2-3, with D perhaps TRBD2 (7 bases). Germline V CDR1 and CDR2: SGHTA, FQGTGA. This CDR3 contains 16 residues. V was clipped by 5 bases and J by 9 bases, with 24 bases between them. CDR3 amino acids: CASSPGGGRGILTQYF. CDR3 bases: TGTGCCAGCAGCCCAGGCGGGGGCAGAGGTATCTTAACGCAGTATTTT.

This clonotype was picked up many times. The chain joins TRBV7-6 to TRBJ1-2, with 7 positions matching TRBD1. CDR1 is SGHVS, CDR2 FNYEAQ, per germline. V dropped 1 base and J dropped 6; count of bases not matched to a gene: 5. The CDR3 contains 14 residues. DNA of the CDR3: TGTGCCAGCAGCTTAGATCTCGGACAGGATGGCTACACCTTC. Protein product: CASSLDLGQDGYTF.

The chain uses TRBV9 and TRBJ1-2; a weak D match, TRBD1 (5 bases). Trimming cost V 4 bases and J 4 bases, with 17 bases left between them. The germline V gene encodes CDR1 SGDLS and CDR2 YYNGEE. This CDR3 is built from 15 residues. For the CDR3, the DNA is TGTGCCAGCAGCCCTGAGACAGACCCCCGCTATGGCTACACCTTC. This translates into CASSPETDPRYGYTF. Drawing the rest from reference TRBV9 and TRBJ1-2, the complete variable domain is DSGVTQTPKHLITATGQRVTLRCSPRSGDLSVYWYQQSLDQGLQFLIQYYNGEERAKGNILERFSAQQFPDLHSELNLSSLELGDSALYFCASSPETDPRYGYTFGSGTRLTVV.

This clonotype was found many times. The chain couples TRBV5-5 to TRBJ2-7; D may be TRBD1 or TRBD2 (5 bases each). This CDR3 has 14 residues. V was pared by 0 bases and J by 2 bases, with 9 bases between. Germline lookup yields CDR1 SGHKS and CDR2 YYEKEE (reference sequence). CDR3 bases: TGTGCCAGCAGCTTGGGGGACGGACCCTACGAGCAGTACTTC. Translating gives CASSLGDGPYEQYF.

This clonotype was observed at least ten times. One end of the junction is discordant with germline, which a read error may explain. This chain joins TRBV3-1 and TRBJ2-1, with 8 bases matching TRBD2. Per the germline V gene, CDR1 is LGHDT and CDR2 is YNNKEL (reference sequence). This CDR3 region has 15 residues. CDR3 coding DNA: TGTGCCAGCAGCCGTGGACTAGCCTCCCACAATGAGCAGTTCTTC. It translates to CASSRGLASHNEQFF.

CDR3 in amino acids: CASSLAQALQETQYF. The CDR3 coding sequence is TGTGCCAGCAGCTTAGCCCAAGCGCTACAAGAGACCCAGTACTTC. The chain employs TRBV7-9 and TRBJ2-5; unclear D gene. Germline V lookup: CDR1 SEHNR, CDR2 FQNEAQ (reference sequence). Trimming pared 0 bases from V and 2 bases from J, leaving 10 bases between. The CDR3 has 15 residues. Supplemented by reference TRBV7-9 and TRBJ2-5, the full variable domain reads DTGVSQNPRHKITKRGQNVTFRCDPISEHNRLYWYRQTLGQGPEFLTYFQNEAQLEKSRLLSDRFSAERPKGSFSTLEIQRTEQGDSAMYLCASSLAQALQETQYFGPGTRLLVL.

J is TRBJ2-7 and V is TRBV28; either TRBD1 or TRBD2 may fit D (6 bases each). This CDR3 contains 16 residues. The V end was cut by 3 bases, the J end by 3 bases, with 18 bases between. Germline V gene data show CDR1 as MDHEN and CDR2 as SYDVKM. The CDR3 is CASSLEGWTADYEQYF. CDR3 coding DNA: TGTGCCAGCAGTTTGGAGGGTTGGACAGCCGACTACGAGCAGTACTTC. Together with reference TRBV28 and TRBJ2-7, the CDR3 gives the full variable domain: DVKVTQSSRYLVKRTGEKVFLECVQDMDHENMFWYRQDPGLGLRLIYFSYDVKMKEKGDIPEGYSVSREKKERFSLILESASTNQTSMYLCASSLEGWTADYEQYFGPGTRLTVT.

There are many counts of this clonotype. The chain couples TRBV20-1 to TRBJ2-7; D may be TRBD1 (6 bases). This CDR3 is 15 amino acids long. Trimming removed 1 base from V and 0 bases from J, with 13 bases in between. Germline V gene lookup returns CDR1 DFQATT and CDR2 SNEGSKA (reference sequence). The CDR3 here is CSARVTTGPSYEQYF. CDR3 DNA: TGCAGTGCTAGAGTTACGACAGGACCCTCCTACGAGCAGTACTTC.

This clonotype was seen at least ten times. The chain uses TRBV7-2 and TRBJ1-1; D not certain. V was pared by 7 bases and J by 5 bases, with 14 bases between. Germline V gene data show CDR1 as SGHTA and CDR2 as FQGNSA. The CDR3 runs to 13 residues. This chain's CDR3 is CASTRRQRTEAFF. DNA for the CDR3: TGTGCCAGCACGCGGAGGCAAAGGACTGAAGCTTTCTTT.

This clonotype has more than one count but fewer than ten. The chain carries TRBV27 and TRBJ2-7; 10 nucleotides match TRBD2. This CDR3 is 16 amino acids long. Germline values: CDR1 MNHEY, CDR2 SMNVEV (reference sequence). V was clipped by 0 bases and J by 3 bases; unmatched bases: 5. The CDR3 protein is CASSLSPTSGRYEQYF. CDR3 sequence (DNA): TGTGCCAGCAGTTTATCCCCGACTAGCGGGCGCTACGAGCAGTACTTC.

This clonotype has ten or more counts. A junction end diverges from the germline sequence, so it may reflect a read error. The DNA of the CDR3 is TGTGCTAGCAGCTCAGACGGCACCCCAGAGACCCAGTACTTC. Translating gives CASSSDGTPETQYF. The J gene is TRBJ2-5, the V gene TRBV7-7; D gene uncertain. The germline CDR1 and CDR2 sequences are SSHAT and FNYEAQ (reference sequence). The CDR3 is made up of 14 amino acids.

V and J are TRBV12-3 or TRBV12-4 and TRBJ2-4; D unresolved. The CDR3 has 12 amino acids. Trimming removed 8 bases from V and 7 bases from J, with 12 bases in between. CDR3 region: CASVSPWNIQYF. The CDR3 nucleotides read TGTGCCAGCGTGAGCCCCTGGAACATTCAGTACTTC.